This T cell receptor (beta chain) was captured in a study of brain T cells in children with intractable seizures. Study results and caveats: Clones missing pre-surgery may reflect undersampling of that blood sample. HCMV serostatus was not known, and viral specificity came from CDR3 similarity only.

The table came from immunoSEQ multiplex PCR; TCRdb's copy has only in-frame clones and leaves some out. The repertoire holds 300,000 to 400,000 clones, 93% seen once, with around 6% in the top ten. In the case of this clone: Antigen unknown.

The time point is: blood from clinic visit 5 months post-surgery; TSC patient then seizure free. Sequencing was limited to surgery cases with top T cell transcript signatures in brain tissue. Patients received at least one anti-epileptic drug before surgery. V lost 5 bases and J lost 5; bases outside the gene matches: 2. The germline V gene has CDR1 LNHDA and CDR2 SQIVND (reference sequence). CDR3 length equals 12 residues. This receptor was identified in a boy younger than two with tuberous sclerosis and intractable seizures. V and J are TRBV19 and TRBJ1-2, with TRBD1 matching 7 bases. The sequenced sample was peripheral blood, obtained 4 to 5 months after surgery. The CDR3, as DNA: TGTGCCAGTAGTGGGGACAGATATGGCTACACCTTC. This encodes CASSGDRYGYTF.